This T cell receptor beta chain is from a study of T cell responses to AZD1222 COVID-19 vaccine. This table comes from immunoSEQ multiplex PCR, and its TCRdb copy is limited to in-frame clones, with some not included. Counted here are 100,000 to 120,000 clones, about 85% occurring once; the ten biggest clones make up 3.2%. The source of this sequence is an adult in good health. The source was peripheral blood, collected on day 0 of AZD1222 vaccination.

CDR3 amino acids: CASSVAPDTEAFF. The CDR3 DNA sequence: TGTGCCAGCAGCGTAGCTCCAGACACTGAAGCTTTCTTT. The chain is built from TRBV9 and TRBJ1-1; D uncertain. The CDR3 sequence is 13 residues long. Trimming took off 0 bases at V and 3 bases at J, with 6 bases between the two ends. CDR1 and CDR2 from the germline V gene are SGDLS and YYNGEE. The full variable domain, completed using reference TRBV9 and TRBJ1-1, is DSGVTQTPKHLITATGQRVTLRCSPRSGDLSVYWYQQSLDQGLQFLIQYYNGEERAKGNILERFSAQQFPDLHSELNLSSLELGDSALYFCASSVAPDTEAFFGQGTRLTVV.